This T cell receptor beta chain was observed in a study of CD8 T cells in Susac syndrome. Points from the study as a whole: A relatively small number of individuals underwent TCR sequencing and HLA analysis.

Regarding this clonotype: Its antigen is undetermined.

Germline values: CDR1 SGHNT, CDR2 YYREEE (reference sequence). Trimming cost V 5 bases and J 4 bases; bases outside gene matches: 0. This CDR3 is built from 13 residues. Random hexamers primed reverse transcription of roughly 0.5 to 1 ug RNA. Across 54 Vbeta and 13 Jbeta, TCR beta CDR3 was amplified with immunoSEQ multiplex PCR. Using its own MiXCR run on the immunoSEQ multiplex PCR reads, TCRdb lists one record per CDR3 protein. The data hold tens of thousands of distinct CDR3 sequences, with 85% to 95% observed a single time. TCR beta was sequenced from blood CD8+ and CD4+ T cells. FACS enriched CD8+ TEMRA cells, while bulk CD8+ and CD4+ were negatively isolated.

Sequenced sample: CD8+ T cells from PBMCs. J is TRBJ2-2 and V is TRBV5-4, with 9 bases matching TRBD1. The sequence came from a human donor with multiple sclerosis. The CDR3 reads CASRDRGTGELFF. CDR3 DNA: TGTGCCAGCAGGGACAGGGGCACCGGGGAGCTGTTTTTT.